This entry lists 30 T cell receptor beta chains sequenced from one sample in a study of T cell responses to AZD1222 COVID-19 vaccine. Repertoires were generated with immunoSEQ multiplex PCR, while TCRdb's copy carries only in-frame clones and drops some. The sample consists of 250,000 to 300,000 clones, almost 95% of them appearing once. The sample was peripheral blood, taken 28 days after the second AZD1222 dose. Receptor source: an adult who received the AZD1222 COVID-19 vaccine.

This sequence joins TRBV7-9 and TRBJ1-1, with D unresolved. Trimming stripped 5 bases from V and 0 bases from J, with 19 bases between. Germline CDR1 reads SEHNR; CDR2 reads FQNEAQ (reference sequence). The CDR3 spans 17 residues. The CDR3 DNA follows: TGTGCCAGCAGCCCCCGGCAGTCGAGCGCCTTGAACACTGAAGCTTTCTTT. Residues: CASSPRQSSALNTEAFF.

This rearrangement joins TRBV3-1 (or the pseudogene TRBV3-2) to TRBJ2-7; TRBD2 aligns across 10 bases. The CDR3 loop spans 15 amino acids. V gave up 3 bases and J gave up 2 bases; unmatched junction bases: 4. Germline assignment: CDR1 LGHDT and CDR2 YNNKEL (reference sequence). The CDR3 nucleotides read TGTGCCAGCAGCCATCGCCTAGCGGGAGCCTACGAGCAGTACTTC. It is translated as CASSHRLAGAYEQYF.

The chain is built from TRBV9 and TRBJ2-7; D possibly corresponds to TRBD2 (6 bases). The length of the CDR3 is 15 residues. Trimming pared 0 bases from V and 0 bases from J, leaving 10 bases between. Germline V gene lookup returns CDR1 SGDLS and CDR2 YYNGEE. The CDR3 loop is CASSVVADSSYEQYF. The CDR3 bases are TGTGCCAGCAGCGTAGTAGCGGATAGCTCCTACGAGCAGTACTTC.

The CDR3 bases are TGTGCCAGCAGTCGTAGCGGGGGGGCAGAGACCCAGTACTTC. This codes for CASSRSGGAETQYF. The V and J genes are TRBV28 and TRBJ2-5, with 11 nucleotides matching TRBD2. CDR3 size: 14 residues. Germline CDR1 and CDR2: MDHEN and SYDVKM. With 5 bases clipped from V and 4 bases from J, the junction kept 3 bases outside the gene matches. Full variable domain (outside the CDR3, taken from reference TRBV28 and TRBJ2-5): DVKVTQSSRYLVKRTGEKVFLECVQDMDHENMFWYRQDPGLGLRLIYFSYDVKMKEKGDIPEGYSVSREKKERFSLILESASTNQTSMYLCASSRSGGAETQYFGPGTRLLVL.

The DNA for the CDR3 is TGTGCCAGCACCATGAACGGGGGAGAGACCCAGTACTTC. This translates into CASTMNGGETQYF. V is TRBV7-9 and J is TRBJ2-5, with D possibly TRBD2 on 6 matching bases. The CDR3 has 13 residues. The germline V and J ends were trimmed by 7 bases and 4 bases, with 13 bases remaining between them. Germline CDR1 and CDR2: SEHNR and FQNEAQ (reference sequence).

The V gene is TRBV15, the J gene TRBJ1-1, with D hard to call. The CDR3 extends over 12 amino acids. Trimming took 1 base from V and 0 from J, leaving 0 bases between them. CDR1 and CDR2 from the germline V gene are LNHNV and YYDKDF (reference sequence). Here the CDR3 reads CATSRVNTEAFF. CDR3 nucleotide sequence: TGTGCCACCAGCAGAGTGAACACTGAAGCTTTCTTT.

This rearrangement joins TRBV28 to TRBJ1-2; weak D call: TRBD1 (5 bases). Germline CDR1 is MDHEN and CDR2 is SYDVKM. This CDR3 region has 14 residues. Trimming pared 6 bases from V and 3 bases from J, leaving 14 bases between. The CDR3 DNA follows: TGTGCCAGCAGGGTGGGGGGAGCCTACTATGGCTACACCTTC. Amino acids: CASRVGGAYYGYTF.

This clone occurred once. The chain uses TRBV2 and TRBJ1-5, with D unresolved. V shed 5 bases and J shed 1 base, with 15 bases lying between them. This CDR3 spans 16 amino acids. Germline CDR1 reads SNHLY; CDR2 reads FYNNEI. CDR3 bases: TGTGCCAGCAGTTTAGAAGGTGGAATGAGCAATCAGCCCCAGCATTTT. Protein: CASSLEGGMSNQPQHF. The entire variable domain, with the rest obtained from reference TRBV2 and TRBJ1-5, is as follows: EPEVTQTPSHQVTQMGQEVILRCVPISNHLYFYWYRQILGQKVEFLVSFYNNEISEKSEIFDDQFSVERPDGSNFTLKIRSTKLEDSAMYFCASSLEGGMSNQPQHFGDGTRLSIL.

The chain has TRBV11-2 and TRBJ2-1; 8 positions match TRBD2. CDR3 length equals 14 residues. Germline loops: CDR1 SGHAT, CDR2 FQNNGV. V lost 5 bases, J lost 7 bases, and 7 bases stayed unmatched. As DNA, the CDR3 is TGTGCCAGCAGCACCTTGACTAGCGAGAATGAGCAGTTCTTC. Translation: CASSTLTSENEQFF.

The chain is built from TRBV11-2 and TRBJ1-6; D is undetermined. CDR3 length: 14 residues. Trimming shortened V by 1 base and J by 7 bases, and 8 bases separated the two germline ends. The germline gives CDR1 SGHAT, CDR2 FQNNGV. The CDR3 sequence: CASSLVMLNSPLHF. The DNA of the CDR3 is TGTGCCAGCAGCTTAGTTATGCTGAATTCACCCCTCCACTTT.

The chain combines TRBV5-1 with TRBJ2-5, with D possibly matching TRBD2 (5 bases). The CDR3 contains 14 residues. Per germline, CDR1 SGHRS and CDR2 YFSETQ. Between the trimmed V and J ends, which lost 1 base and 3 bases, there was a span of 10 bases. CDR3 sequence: CASSLWAAEETQYF. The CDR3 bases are TGCGCCAGCAGCTTGTGGGCAGCGGAAGAGACCCAGTACTTC.

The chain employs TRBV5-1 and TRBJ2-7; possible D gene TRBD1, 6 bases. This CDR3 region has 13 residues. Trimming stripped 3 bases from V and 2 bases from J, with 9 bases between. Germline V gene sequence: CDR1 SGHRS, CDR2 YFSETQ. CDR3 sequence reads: CASSWDKPYEQYF. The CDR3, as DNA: TGCGCCAGCAGCTGGGACAAGCCCTACGAGCAGTACTTC.

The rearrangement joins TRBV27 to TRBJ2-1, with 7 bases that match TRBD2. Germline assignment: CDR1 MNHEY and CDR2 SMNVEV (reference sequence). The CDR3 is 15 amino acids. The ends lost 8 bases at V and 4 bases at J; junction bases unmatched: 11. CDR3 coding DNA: TGTGCCAGCTCCGTCCTAGCGGTAAATTACAATGAGCAGTTCTTC. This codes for CASSVLAVNYNEQFF.

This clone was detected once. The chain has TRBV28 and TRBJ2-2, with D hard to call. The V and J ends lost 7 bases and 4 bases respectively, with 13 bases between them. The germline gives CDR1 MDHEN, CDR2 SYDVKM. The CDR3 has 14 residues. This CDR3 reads CASNFIGGTGELFF. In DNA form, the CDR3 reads TGTGCCAGCAACTTTATAGGTGGCACCGGGGAGCTGTTTTTT.

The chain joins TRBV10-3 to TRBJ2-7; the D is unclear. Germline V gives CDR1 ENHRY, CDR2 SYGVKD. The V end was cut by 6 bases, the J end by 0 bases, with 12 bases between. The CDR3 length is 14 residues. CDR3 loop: CAIRDKNNSYEQYF. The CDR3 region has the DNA TGTGCCATCAGAGATAAGAACAACTCCTACGAGCAGTACTTC.

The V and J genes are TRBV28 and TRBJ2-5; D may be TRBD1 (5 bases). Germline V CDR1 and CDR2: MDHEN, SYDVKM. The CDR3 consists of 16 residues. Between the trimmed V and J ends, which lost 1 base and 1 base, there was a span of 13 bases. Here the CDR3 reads CASSLLDRQFQETQYF. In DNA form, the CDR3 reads TGTGCCAGCAGTTTATTGGACCGACAGTTCCAAGAGACCCAGTACTTC.

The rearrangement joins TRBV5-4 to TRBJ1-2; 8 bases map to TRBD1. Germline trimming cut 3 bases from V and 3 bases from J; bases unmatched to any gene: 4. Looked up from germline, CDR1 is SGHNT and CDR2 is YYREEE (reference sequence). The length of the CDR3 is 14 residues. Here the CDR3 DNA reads TGTGCCAGCAGCTCAGGACAGGGCGACTATGGCTACACCTTC. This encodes CASSSGQGDYGYTF.

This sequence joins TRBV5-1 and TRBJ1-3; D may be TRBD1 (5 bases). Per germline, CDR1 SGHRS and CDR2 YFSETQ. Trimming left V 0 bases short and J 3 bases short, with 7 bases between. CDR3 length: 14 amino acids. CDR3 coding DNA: TGCGCCAGCAGCTTGGCAGGGTATGGAAACACCATATATTTT. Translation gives CASSLAGYGNTIYF.

The CDR3 loop reads CASSSIGRNEQYF. CDR3 DNA sequence: TGTGCCAGCAGCTCGATAGGGAGGAACGAGCAGTACTTC. The V call is TRBV7-2, the J call TRBJ2-7, with D perhaps matching TRBD2 (6 bases). In germline, CDR1 is SGHTA, CDR2 FQGNSA. CDR3 length: 13 amino acids. V gave up 4 bases and J gave up 5 bases, with 12 bases separating them. Using reference TRBV7-2 and TRBJ2-7 for the parts outside the CDR3, the full variable domain is GAGVSQSPSNKVTEKGKDVELRCDPISGHTALYWYRQSLGQGLEFLIYFQGNSAPDKSGLPSDRFSAERTGGSVSTLTIQRTQQEDSAVYLCASSSIGRNEQYFGPGTRLTVT.

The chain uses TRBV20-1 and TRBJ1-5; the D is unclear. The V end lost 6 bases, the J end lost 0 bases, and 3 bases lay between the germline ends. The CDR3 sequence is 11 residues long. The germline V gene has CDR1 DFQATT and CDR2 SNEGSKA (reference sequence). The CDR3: CSADSNQPQHF. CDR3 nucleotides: TGCAGTGCAGATAGCAATCAGCCCCAGCATTTT.

CDR3 in DNA: TGTGCCAGCAGTTTGGACAGGGGGATTAAGTCACCCCTCCACTTT. This gives the protein CASSLDRGIKSPLHF. The chain links TRBV28 to TRBJ1-6; 10 bases are shared with TRBD1. Losses at the gene ends were 3 bases for V and 10 bases for J; bases not matched to a gene: 6. CDR3 size: 15 residues. The V gene's germline CDR1 is MDHEN and CDR2 SYDVKM.

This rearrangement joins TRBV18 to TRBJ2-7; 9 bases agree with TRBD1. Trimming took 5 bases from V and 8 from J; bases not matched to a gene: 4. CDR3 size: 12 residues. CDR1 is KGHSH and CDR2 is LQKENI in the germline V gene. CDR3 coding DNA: TGTGCCAGCTCAGGAACAGGGGGCCAGCAGTACTTC. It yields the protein CASSGTGGQQYF.

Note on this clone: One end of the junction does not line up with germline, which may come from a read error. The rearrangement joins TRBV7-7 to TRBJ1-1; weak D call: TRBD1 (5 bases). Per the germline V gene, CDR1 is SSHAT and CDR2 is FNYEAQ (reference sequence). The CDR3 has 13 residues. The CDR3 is CASSLGQNTEAFF. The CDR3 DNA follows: TGTGCTAGCAGCTTAGGACAAAACACTGAAGCTTTCTTT. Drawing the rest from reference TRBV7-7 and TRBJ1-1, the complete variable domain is GAGVSQSPRYKVTKRGQDVTLRCDPISSHATLYWYQQALGQGPEFLTYFNYEAQPDKSGLPSDRFSAERPEGSISTLTIQRTEQRDSAMYRCASSLGQNTEAFFGQGTRLTVV.

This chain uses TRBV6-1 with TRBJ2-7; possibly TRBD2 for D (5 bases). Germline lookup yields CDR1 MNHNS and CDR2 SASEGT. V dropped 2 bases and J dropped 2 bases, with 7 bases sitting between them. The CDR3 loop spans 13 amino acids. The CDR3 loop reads CASSEPGTYEQYF. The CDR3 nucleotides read TGTGCCAGCAGTGAACCCGGGACCTACGAGCAGTACTTC.

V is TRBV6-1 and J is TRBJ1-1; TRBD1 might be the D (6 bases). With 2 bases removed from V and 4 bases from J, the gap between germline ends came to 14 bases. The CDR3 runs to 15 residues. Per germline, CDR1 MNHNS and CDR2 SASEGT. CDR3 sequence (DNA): TGTGCCAGCAGTGAACCCGACAGGCGGTCCACTGAAGCTTTCTTT. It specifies CASSEPDRRSTEAFF.

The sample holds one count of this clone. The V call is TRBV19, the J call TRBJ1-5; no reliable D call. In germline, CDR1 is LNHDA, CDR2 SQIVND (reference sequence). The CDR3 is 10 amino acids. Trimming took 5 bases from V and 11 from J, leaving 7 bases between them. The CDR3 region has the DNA TGTGCCAGTAGTGGTAGGTCCCAGCATTTT. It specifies CASSGRSQHF.

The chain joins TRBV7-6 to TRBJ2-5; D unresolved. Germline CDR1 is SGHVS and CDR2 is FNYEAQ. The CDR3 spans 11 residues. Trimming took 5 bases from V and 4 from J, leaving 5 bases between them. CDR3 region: CASSTLETQYF. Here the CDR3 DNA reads TGTGCCAGCAGCACCTTAGAGACCCAGTACTTC.

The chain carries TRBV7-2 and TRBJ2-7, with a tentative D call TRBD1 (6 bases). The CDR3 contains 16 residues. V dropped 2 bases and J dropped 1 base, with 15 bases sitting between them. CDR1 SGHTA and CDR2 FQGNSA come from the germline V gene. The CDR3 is CASSLKFGDKSYEQYF. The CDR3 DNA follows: TGTGCCAGCAGCTTAAAGTTCGGGGACAAGTCCTACGAGCAGTACTTC.

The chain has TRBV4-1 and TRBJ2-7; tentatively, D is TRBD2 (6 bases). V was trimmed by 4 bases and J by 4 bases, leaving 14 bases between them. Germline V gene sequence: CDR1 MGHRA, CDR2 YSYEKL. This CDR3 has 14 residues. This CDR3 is CASSPTGGWYEQYF. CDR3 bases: TGCGCCAGCAGCCCGACCGGGGGATGGTACGAGCAGTACTTC.

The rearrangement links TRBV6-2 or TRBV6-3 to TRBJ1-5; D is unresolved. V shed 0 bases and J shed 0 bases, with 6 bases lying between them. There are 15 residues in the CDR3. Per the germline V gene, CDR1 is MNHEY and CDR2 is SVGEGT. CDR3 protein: CASSYSLHSNQPQHF. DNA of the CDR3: TGTGCCAGCAGTTACTCCCTGCATAGCAATCAGCCCCAGCATTTT.